These 17 T cell receptor beta chains share one sample of origin, sequenced in a study (dated by TCRdb to 2016 to 2018). Library preparation employed RT-PCR. This sample was sequenced with an Illumina MiSeq. TCRdb trimmed public reads at Q25 via fastp, called clones via MiXCR and kept in-frame beta chains. CDR3 protein sequences are deduplicated, and each keeps its most common genes and DNA. A total of almost 700,000 distinct CDR3 sequences appear in this sample, 12% to 15% of them only once. The top ten clonotypes cover 3.6% of the sample. Sequencing was performed on memory CD4+ T cells from blood. Receptors were obtained from a female donor in good health, serving as a healthy control.

This clonotype has more than one count but fewer than ten. V and J are TRBV24-1 and TRBJ2-1; TRBD2 is a possible D gene (6 bases). The CDR3 sequence is 18 residues long. Germline values: CDR1 KGHDR, CDR2 SFDVKD. Trimming shortened V by 6 bases and J by 7 bases, and 27 bases separated the two germline ends. The CDR3 bases are TGTGCCACCAGTCCTCAGGCGGGTAGCGGAAGATCGGAGAATGAGCAGTTCTTC. Residues: CATSPQAGSGRSENEQFF.

This clonotype was seen a handful of times. This chain joins TRBV5-5 and TRBJ2-7; TRBD2 is a possible D gene (6 bases). V was trimmed by 3 bases and J by 4 bases, leaving 11 bases between them. The CDR3 contains 13 residues. Germline CDR1 and CDR2: SGHKS and YYEKEE (reference sequence). In nucleotides, the CDR3 is TGTGCCAGCAGCTCTATCGGAGGGTACGAGCAGTACTTC. Translating gives CASSSIGGYEQYF.

This clonotype has more than one count but fewer than ten. This chain links TRBV7-2 with TRBJ2-5; tentatively, D is TRBD1 (6 bases). The CDR3 is 14 residues long. Germline-derived CDR1 and CDR2 are SGHTA and FQGNSA. The V gene lost 1 base and the J gene lost 3 bases, with 9 bases spanning the gap. The CDR3 sequence is CASSLGPGEETQYF. Written as DNA, the CDR3 is TGTGCCAGCAGCTTAGGGCCAGGGGAAGAGACCCAGTACTTC.

This clonotype was counted a few times. This sequence joins TRBV24-1 and TRBJ2-7; D ambiguous. CDR3 length: 12 residues. Per germline, CDR1 KGHDR and CDR2 SFDVKD. Trimming took off 5 bases at V and 6 bases at J, with 10 bases between the two ends. The CDR3 DNA is TGTGCCACCAGTGGTTTCGGGTCCGAGCAGTACTTC. This gives the protein CATSGFGSEQYF.

This clonotype was picked up a small number of times. V and J are TRBV4-2 and TRBJ2-7; D remains ambiguous. Germline CDR1 and CDR2: LGHNA and YNFKEQ. CDR3 length equals 14 residues. The V gene lost 0 bases and the J gene lost 0 bases, with 6 bases spanning the gap. The CDR3 region has the DNA TGTGCCAGCAGCCAAGATTACAGCTCCTACGAGCAGTACTTC. Translating it yields CASSQDYSSYEQYF.

Notes on this clonotype: Just one base apart from a much larger clone, this may be a read error. The chain recombines TRBV6-6 with TRBJ1-1; a weak D match, TRBD1 (5 bases). Germline CDR1 and CDR2: MNHNY and SVGAGI (reference sequence). This CDR3 comprises 14 residues. Between the trimmed V and J ends, which lost 2 bases and 0 bases, there was a span of 7 bases. The CDR3 loop reads CASSYEGLNTEAFF. The DNA for the CDR3 is TGTGCCAGCAGTTACGAGGGGCTGAACACTGAAGCTTTCTTT.

The chain employs TRBV6-2 or TRBV6-3 and TRBJ2-1, with TRBD1 as a possible D gene (5 bases). Per germline, CDR1 MNHEY and CDR2 SVGEGT. The ends were cut back, 6 bases at V and 0 bases at J, with 15 bases in the middle. The CDR3 is 16 amino acids. The CDR3 nucleotides are TGTGCCAGCAGGGGGCTCGGGTTGAGCTCCTACAATGAGCAGTTCTTC. This sequence encodes CASRGLGLSSYNEQFF.

The V and J genes are TRBV7-2 and TRBJ2-3, with 8 bases identical to TRBD1. Germline lookup yields CDR1 SGHTA and CDR2 FQGNSA. The CDR3 covers 14 residues. V dropped 5 bases and J dropped 5; count of bases not matched to a gene: 6. This CDR3 is CASSTRTGIDTQYF. The CDR3 DNA sequence: TGTGCCAGCAGCACCAGGACAGGGATAGATACGCAGTATTTT.

J is TRBJ1-2 and V is TRBV4-1, with D unclear. Looked up from germline, CDR1 is MGHRA and CDR2 is YSYEKL. V was shortened by 4 bases and J by 3 bases, with 9 bases between the two germline ends. This CDR3 is built from 13 residues. The CDR3 nucleotides read TGCGCCAGCAGCCCGGACGAGGACTATGGCTACACCTTC. Translated, it gives CASSPDEDYGYTF.

The chain uses TRBV20-1 and TRBJ1-4; D gene unclear. Per the germline V gene, CDR1 is DFQATT and CDR2 is SNEGSKA (reference sequence). V lost 0 bases and J 7 bases, leaving 9 bases between the germline ends. This CDR3 has 13 amino acids. CDR3 in amino acids: CSAREPLIEKLFF. DNA of the CDR3: TGCAGTGCTAGAGAACCCCTGATTGAAAAACTGTTTTTT.

This clonotype appeared many times. The DNA for the CDR3 is TGCGCCAGCAGCTTGGAATCCTTAGGAGGGCTGTTTTTT. Translation: CASSLESLGGLFF. This chain links TRBV5-1 with TRBJ2-2; a possible D gene is TRBD2 (5 bases). V gave up 0 bases and J gave up 13 bases, with 13 bases separating them. Germline CDR1 SGHRS, CDR2 YFSETQ. This CDR3 has 13 amino acids.

The chain is built from TRBV6-6 and TRBJ1-1, with 8 positions matching TRBD1. The junction had 8 bases not matched to a gene; V was cut back by 6 bases and J by 5 bases. CDR1 and CDR2 (germline): MNHNY, SVGAGI (reference sequence). The CDR3 runs 14 residues. As DNA, the CDR3 is TGTGCCAGCAGGAATCAGGGGGCGGGGACTGAAGCTTTCTTT. It codes for CASRNQGAGTEAFF.

This chain uses TRBV20-1 with TRBJ2-1; no clear D. Germline loops: CDR1 DFQATT, CDR2 SNEGSKA (reference sequence). Trimming removed 6 bases at V and 6 bases at J, with 12 bases between. CDR3 length equals 12 residues. In DNA, the CDR3 is TGCAGTGCATATACAGTGGCCAATGAGCAGTTCTTC. Translated, it gives CSAYTVANEQFF.

The gene calls are TRBV7-2 and TRBJ2-1, with 9 bases identical to TRBD1. Trimming took 5 bases from V and 7 from J; bases not matched to a gene: 12. CDR3 size: 16 residues. Germline assignment: CDR1 SGHTA and CDR2 FQGNSA. CDR3 sequence (DNA): TGTGCCAGCAGCGCGAGGACCGGGACAGGGATGAATGAGCAGTTCTTC. This translates into CASSARTGTGMNEQFF.

This clonotype appeared a few times. The rearrangement joins TRBV28 to TRBJ2-1; the D gene is possibly TRBD1 (6 bases). From germline, CDR1 is MDHEN and CDR2 SYDVKM. The germline V and J ends were trimmed by 10 bases and 4 bases, with 17 bases remaining between them. The CDR3 spans 14 residues. CDR3 in amino acids: CATRRTDQYNEQFF. The CDR3 DNA is TGTGCCACCCGACGGACAGACCAATACAATGAGCAGTTCTTC.

This clonotype was seen only a few times. The rearrangement links TRBV5-5 to TRBJ2-7, with D possibly TRBD2 on 6 matching bases. Germline V lookup: CDR1 SGHKS, CDR2 YYEKEE (reference sequence). The V and J ends lost 4 bases and 1 base respectively, with 18 bases between them. The CDR3 totals 16 residues. CDR3 residues: CASSKSPGLLSYEQYF. CDR3 sequence (DNA): TGTGCCAGCAGCAAATCACCGGGACTCTTATCCTACGAGCAGTACTTC.

The chain combines TRBV25-1 with TRBJ2-7; 10 positions match TRBD1. This CDR3 comprises 16 residues. CDR1 is MGHDK and CDR2 is SYGVNS in the germline V gene. The J segment lost 4 bases and the V segment lost 1 base, leaving 7 bases of the junction unmatched. The CDR3 spells CASSELGTGEEYEQYF. The CDR3, as DNA: TGTGCCAGCAGTGAATTGGGGACAGGGGAGGAGTACGAGCAGTACTTC.